The next 26 T cell receptor beta chains were all read from a single sample in a study of T cell responses to AZD1222 COVID-19 vaccine. Here immunoSEQ multiplex PCR was the method, and the copy in TCRdb shows in-frame clones only, minus some. The profile shows about 120,000 clones, 91% of them singletons. The starting material was peripheral blood, obtained on day 0 of AZD1222 vaccination. The receptor source for this set is an adult in good health.

This clone was seen more than once but under ten times. V gene TRBV7-2 combines with J gene TRBJ1-5, with D uncertain. Germline loops: CDR1 SGHTA, CDR2 FQGNSA. Trimming pared 2 bases from V and 9 bases from J, leaving 11 bases between. CDR3 length: 13 residues. The CDR3 DNA reads TGTGCCAGCAGCTTAAGCGAGCATCCGCCCCAGCATTTT. Protein sequence: CASSLSEHPPQHF.

This clone was found a few times. The rearrangement joins TRBV16 to TRBJ1-2; D call uncertain. V lost 4 bases to trimming and J lost 0 bases, with 15 bases between them. The CDR3 totals 16 residues. Germline-derived CDR1 and CDR2 are KGHSY and FQNENV. The CDR3 DNA is TGTGCCAGCAGCCCGTCTTCCGGACCCTCTAACTATGGCTACACCTTC. Its protein is CASSPSSGPSNYGYTF.

This clone was counted only a few times. This rearrangement joins TRBV3-1 (or the pseudogene TRBV3-2) to TRBJ2-5; D not resolved. V was pared by 2 bases and J by 7 bases, with 11 bases between. The germline V gene has CDR1 LGHDT and CDR2 YNNKEL (reference sequence). This CDR3 comprises 13 residues. Here the CDR3 reads CASSQRHVGTQYF. The DNA of the CDR3 is TGTGCCAGCAGCCAAAGGCACGTTGGGACCCAGTACTTC.

This rearrangement joins TRBV13 to TRBJ2-1; no clear D. Deletions cut 0 bases from V and 9 bases from J, with 9 bases between. CDR1 is PRHDT, CDR2 FYEKMQ, per germline (reference sequence). CDR3 length: 13 residues. CDR3 residues: CASSLGRQTEQFF. CDR3 nucleotide sequence: TGTGCCAGCAGCTTAGGTCGTCAGACTGAGCAGTTCTTC. The full variable domain, rest sourced from reference TRBV13 and TRBJ2-1, is AAGVIQSPRHLIKEKRETATLKCYPIPRHDTVYWYQQGPGQDPQFLISFYEKMQSDKGSIPDRFSAQQFSDYHSELNMSSLELGDSALYFCASSLGRQTEQFFGPGTRLTVL.

This clone was counted between two and nine times. The J gene is TRBJ1-5, the V gene TRBV18; TRBD1 is a possible D gene (5 bases). V was cut by 4 bases and J by 3 bases, with 10 bases left in between. This CDR3 contains 14 residues. Germline V gene data show CDR1 as KGHSH and CDR2 as LQKENI. CDR3 nucleotide sequence: TGTGCCAGCTCACGAGCAGGGCACAATCAGCCCCAGCATTTT. This encodes CASSRAGHNQPQHF.

This chain uses TRBV6-2 or TRBV6-3 with TRBJ2-5; 10 nucleotides line up with TRBD1. CDR1 MNHEY and CDR2 SVGEGT come from the germline V gene. This CDR3 is 15 amino acids long. Trimming removed 5 bases from V and 4 bases from J; junction bases left unmatched: 7. In DNA form, the CDR3 reads TGTGCCAGCAGTAATATGGGACAGGGGCGAGAGACCCAGTACTTC. Translating gives CASSNMGQGRETQYF.

The chain has TRBV5-4 and TRBJ1-3; D gene ambiguous. From germline, CDR1 is SGHNT and CDR2 YYREEE (reference sequence). Trimming removed 3 bases from V and 6 bases from J, with 16 bases in between. The CDR3 runs to 15 residues. This chain's CDR3 is CASSSPGKSPNTIYF. Written as DNA, the CDR3 is TGTGCCAGCAGCTCCCCTGGCAAGTCCCCAAACACCATATATTTT.

The chain links TRBV11-2 to TRBJ1-4; 7 bases fit TRBD1. The CDR3 runs to 16 residues. CDR1 is SGHAT and CDR2 is FQNNGV in the germline V gene. Trimming removed 6 bases from V and 0 bases from J; junction bases left unmatched: 7. The CDR3: CASSGKTGSTNEKLFF. CDR3 in DNA: TGTGCCAGCAGTGGGAAGACAGGGTCAACTAATGAAAAACTGTTTTTT.

In its sample, this clone was seen a few times. This chain joins TRBV6-5 and TRBJ2-7; D unclear. Germline V gene sequence: CDR1 MNHEY, CDR2 SVGAGI. V lost 2 bases, J lost 3 bases, and 8 bases lay in between. This CDR3 has 13 amino acids. CDR3 DNA sequence: TGTGCCAGCAGTTACAACAACCACTACGAGCAGTACTTC. Its protein product is CASSYNNHYEQYF.

The chain combines TRBV29-1 with TRBJ1-3, with a weak D call TRBD1 (6 bases). Trimming pared 0 bases from V and 8 bases from J, leaving 11 bases between. Germline CDR1 is SQVTM and CDR2 is ANQGSEA. The CDR3 contains 13 residues. CDR3 in DNA: TGCAGCGTTGAAGATAGAGGGGGGGACACCATATATTTT. It is translated as CSVEDRGGDTIYF.

The rearrangement uses TRBV6-5 and TRBJ2-3; TRBD1 might be the D (6 bases). V was trimmed by 6 bases and J by 0 bases, leaving 13 bases between them. The length of the CDR3 is 15 residues. Germline loops: CDR1 MNHEY, CDR2 SVGAGI. CDR3 region: CASRTGTKSTDTQYF. In nucleotides, the CDR3 is TGTGCCAGCAGGACCGGGACAAAGAGCACAGATACGCAGTATTTT.

The chain is built from TRBV7-9 and TRBJ2-7, with TRBD2 identical over 7 bases. The CDR3 is 16 amino acids. Germline V gene data show CDR1 as SEHNR and CDR2 as FQNEAQ (reference sequence). V lost 1 base, J lost 3 bases, and 9 bases stayed unmatched. CDR3 nucleotides: TGTGCCAGCAGCTTAGGTCCGCAGACTAGCAACTACGAGCAGTACTTC. Protein sequence: CASSLGPQTSNYEQYF. Complete variable domain (other parts from reference TRBV7-9 and TRBJ2-7): DTGVSQNPRHKITKRGQNVTFRCDPISEHNRLYWYRQTLGQGPEFLTYFQNEAQLEKSRLLSDRFSAERPKGSFSTLEIQRTEQGDSAMYLCASSLGPQTSNYEQYFGPGTRLTVT.

The V gene is TRBV6-5, the J gene TRBJ2-5, with TRBD2 matching 16 bases. Germline loops: CDR1 MNHEY, CDR2 SVGAGI. Trimming at V came to 7 bases and at J to 9 bases, leaving 8 bases not matched to a gene. This CDR3 contains 15 residues. CDR3 DNA sequence: TGTGCCAGCATTCCGGGACTAGCGGGAGGGGGGGCCCAGTACTTC. Translation: CASIPGLAGGGAQYF.

The chain carries TRBV2 and TRBJ2-2; 11 bases are a match to TRBD1. Germline V gives CDR1 SNHLY, CDR2 FYNNEI. With 6 bases clipped from V and 5 bases from J, the junction kept 5 bases outside the gene matches. The CDR3 has 15 amino acids. The CDR3 here is CASSEDRGRTGELFF. The CDR3 DNA sequence: TGTGCCAGCAGCGAGGACAGGGGGCGTACCGGGGAGCTGTTTTTT.

The genes are TRBV5-5 and TRBJ1-5; TRBD1 matches 7 bases. The CDR3 has 15 residues. The V segment lost 4 bases and the J segment 3 bases; nucleotides outside the gene matches: 7. The germline gives CDR1 SGHKS, CDR2 YYEKEE (reference sequence). CDR3 in amino acids: CASSPTDRNNQPQHF. CDR3 sequence (DNA): TGTGCCAGCAGCCCAACGGACAGGAACAATCAGCCCCAGCATTTT.

V gene TRBV4-3 combines with J gene TRBJ2-3; D is possibly TRBD2 (6 bases). This CDR3 region has 18 residues. CDR1 is LGHNA, CDR2 YSLEER, per germline. The ends were cut back, 0 bases at V and 7 bases at J, with 23 bases in the middle. The CDR3 here is CASSQDRAGKVVSNTQYF. The CDR3 region has the DNA TGCGCCAGCAGCCAAGATAGGGCGGGAAAAGTGGTGTCAAATACGCAGTATTTT.

V gene TRBV25-1 combines with J gene TRBJ1-2; perhaps TRBD1 as D (6 bases). This CDR3 has 15 residues. Trimming pared 1 base from V and 3 bases from J, leaving 12 bases between. CDR1 is MGHDK and CDR2 is SYGVNS in the germline V gene. The CDR3 is CASSESRQEHYGYTF. CDR3 coding DNA: TGTGCCAGCAGTGAATCGAGACAGGAGCACTATGGCTACACCTTC.

This rearrangement joins TRBV4-1 to TRBJ1-5; tentative D call: TRBD1 (6 bases). The CDR3 is made up of 15 amino acids. Trimming pared 0 bases from V and 5 bases from J, leaving 11 bases between. Germline CDR1 and CDR2: MGHRA and YSYEKL. The CDR3 here is CASSQDGAGDQPQHF. The CDR3, as DNA: TGCGCCAGCAGCCAAGATGGGGCAGGGGATCAGCCCCAGCATTTT.

The V and J genes are TRBV27 and TRBJ2-1; D unclear. The germline V gene has CDR1 MNHEY and CDR2 SMNVEV (reference sequence). The length of the CDR3 is 13 residues. Trimming left V 7 bases short and J 4 bases short, with 11 bases between. The CDR3 spells CASMALGYNEQFF. The CDR3 DNA follows: TGTGCCAGCATGGCACTCGGATACAATGAGCAGTTCTTC.

In this sample, this clone turned up once. The chain carries TRBV7-9 and TRBJ1-6, with unresolved D. CDR3 length: 13 residues. Germline-derived CDR1 and CDR2 are SEHNR and FQNEAQ (reference sequence). Trimming left V 3 bases short and J 8 bases short, with 8 bases between. CDR3 sequence reads: CASSFPGYSPLHF. The DNA for the CDR3 is TGTGCCAGCAGCTTTCCAGGCTATTCACCCCTCCACTTT.

V gene TRBV2 combines with J gene TRBJ1-5, with 8 bases identical to TRBD1. The V gene end was trimmed by 5 bases and the J gene end by 5 bases; junction bases not matched to a gene: 5. Germline CDR1 is SNHLY and CDR2 is FYNNEI. The length of the CDR3 is 14 residues. The CDR3: CASSQETGDQPQHF. The CDR3 nucleotides are TGTGCCAGCAGTCAGGAGACAGGGGATCAGCCCCAGCATTTT.

The chain has TRBV10-2 and TRBJ2-5, with TRBD2 identical over 7 bases. The CDR3 consists of 14 residues. With V trimmed by 6 bases and J by 4 bases, 8 bases remained unmatched. Germline-derived CDR1 and CDR2 are WSHSY and SAAADI. The CDR3 here is CASRVGGTIETQYF. CDR3 in DNA: TGCGCCAGCAGGGTCGGGGGGACCATAGAGACCCAGTACTTC.

The CDR3 region is CASTRVGEQYF. DNA of the CDR3: TGTGCCAGCACGCGAGTGGGGGAGCAGTACTTC. The chain has TRBV2 and TRBJ2-7, with D unresolved. In germline, CDR1 is SNHLY, CDR2 FYNNEI. The CDR3 has 11 amino acids. Trimming pared 7 bases from V and 7 bases from J, leaving 11 bases between.

This chain links TRBV7-6 with TRBJ1-4; 11 bases are a match to TRBD1. V dropped 6 bases and J dropped 2; count of bases not matched to a gene: 5. Per the germline V gene, CDR1 is SGHVS and CDR2 is FNYEAQ. The CDR3 runs 16 residues. The CDR3 protein is CASRLGQGATNEKLFF. CDR3 sequence (DNA): TGTGCCAGCAGACTCGGACAGGGGGCCACTAATGAAAAACTGTTTTTT. Based on the CDR3 plus reference TRBV7-6 and TRBJ1-4, the full variable domain is GAGVSQSPRYKVTKRGQDVALRCDPISGHVSLYWYRQALGQGPEFLTYFNYEAQQDKSGLPNDRFSAERPEGSISTLTIQRTEQRDSAMYRCASRLGQGATNEKLFFGSGTQLSVL.

The chain employs TRBV7-9 and TRBJ2-1; D is unresolved. V lost 5 bases to trimming and J lost 9 bases, with 11 bases between them. From germline, CDR1 is SEHNR and CDR2 FQNEAQ (reference sequence). The CDR3 is 12 amino acids. CDR3 nucleotides: TGTGCCAGCAGCCTGAGCTTGGGTGAGCAGTTCTTC. Translating it yields CASSLSLGEQFF.

V and J are TRBV5-4 and TRBJ1-2, with D perhaps matching TRBD1 (6 bases). With 4 bases removed from V and 6 bases from J, the gap between germline ends came to 13 bases. The CDR3 contains 13 residues. Per germline, CDR1 SGHNT and CDR2 YYREEE (reference sequence). The CDR3 protein is CASSDRSGDGYTF. The CDR3 DNA sequence: TGTGCCAGCAGCGACAGGTCGGGAGATGGCTACACCTTC. The full variable domain, with the rest looked up from reference TRBV5-4 and TRBJ1-2, is ETGVTQSPTHLIKTRGQQVTLRCSSQSGHNTVSWYQQALGQGPQFIFQYYREEENGRGNFPPRFSGLQFPNYSSELNVNALELDDSALYLCASSDRSGDGYTFGSGTRLTVV.